The clone carrying this T cell receptor (beta chain) was detected many times. Researchers prepared the TCRbeta library using unique molecular identifiers, the study reports. TCRdb reprocessed the PCR reads with MiXCR, giving one entry per CDR3 protein. The sample holds some 590,000 distinct CDR3 sequences, approximately 10% seen once. This entry comes from a study of T-cell reconstitution after alpha-beta-depleted transplantation in children. The CDR3 runs 13 residues. Trimming pared 0 bases from V and 4 bases from J, leaving 4 bases between. The germline CDR1 and CDR2 sequences are SGHTA and FQGNSA. This clonotype was obtained from a human donor who donated a stem cell graft to a child with acute myeloid leukemia. The chain couples TRBV7-2 to TRBJ2-1; D is undetermined. The sample in question was PBMCs from the stem cell graft donor, obtained from the stem cell graft. The CDR3, as DNA: TGTGCCAGCAGCTTAGCCTATTACAATGAGCAGTTCTTC. Protein sequence: CASSLAYYNEQFF.